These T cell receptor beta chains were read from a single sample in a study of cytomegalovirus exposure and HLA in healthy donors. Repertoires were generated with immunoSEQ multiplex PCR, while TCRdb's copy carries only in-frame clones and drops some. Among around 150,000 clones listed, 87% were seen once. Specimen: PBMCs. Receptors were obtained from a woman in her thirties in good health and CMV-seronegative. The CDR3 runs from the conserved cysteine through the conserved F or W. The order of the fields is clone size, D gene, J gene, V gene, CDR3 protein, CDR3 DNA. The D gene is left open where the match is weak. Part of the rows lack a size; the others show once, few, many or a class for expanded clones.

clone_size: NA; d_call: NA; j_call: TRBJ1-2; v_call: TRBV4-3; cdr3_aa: CASSQEQGIQHGYTF; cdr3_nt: TGCGCCAGCAGCCAGGAACAGGGAATTCAGCATGGCTACACCTTC
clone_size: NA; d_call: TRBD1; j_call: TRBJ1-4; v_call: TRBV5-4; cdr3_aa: CASSRTGGLEKLFF; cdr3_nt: TGTGCCAGCAGCCGGACAGGGGGTCTTGAAAAACTGTTTTTT
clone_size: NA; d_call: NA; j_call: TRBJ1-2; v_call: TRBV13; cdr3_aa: CASSLGGPVGYTF; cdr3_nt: TGTGCCAGCAGCTTAGGCGGTCCGGTGGGCTACACCTTC
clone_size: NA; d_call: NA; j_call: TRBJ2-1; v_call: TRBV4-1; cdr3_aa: CASSQPDTPYNEQFF; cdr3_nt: TGCGCCAGCAGCCAACCAGACACCCCCTACAATGAGCAGTTCTTC
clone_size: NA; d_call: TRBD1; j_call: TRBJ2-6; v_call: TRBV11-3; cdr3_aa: CASSHNTGTGATVLTF; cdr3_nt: TGTGCCAGCAGCCACAATACCGGGACAGGGGCCACCGTCCTGACTTTC
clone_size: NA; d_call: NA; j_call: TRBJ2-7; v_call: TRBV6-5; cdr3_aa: CASTPDSLVPYEQYF; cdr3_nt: TGTGCCAGCACCCCCGACAGTTTAGTCCCCTACGAGCAGTACTTC
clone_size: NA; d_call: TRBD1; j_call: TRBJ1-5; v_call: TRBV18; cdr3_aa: CASSPSGQGQQPQHF; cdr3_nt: TGTGCCAGCTCACCTTCCGGACAGGGACAACAGCCCCAGCATTTT
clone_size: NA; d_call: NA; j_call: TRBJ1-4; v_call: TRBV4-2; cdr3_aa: CASSQTQGLGEKLFF; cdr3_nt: TGTGCCAGCAGCCAAACCCAGGGGTTGGGTGAAAAACTGTTTTTT
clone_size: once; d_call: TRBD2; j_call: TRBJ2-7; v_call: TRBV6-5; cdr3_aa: CASSQAAGPYEQYF; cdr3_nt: TGTGCCAGCAGTCAGGCAGCGGGGCCGTACGAGCAGTACTTC
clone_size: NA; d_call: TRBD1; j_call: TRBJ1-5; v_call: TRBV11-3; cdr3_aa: CARLTGEDNQPQHF; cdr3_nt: TGTGCCAGGCTTACAGGGGAAGACAATCAGCCCCAGCATTTT